The clone carrying this T cell receptor beta chain has only one observation. The data originate from a study of blood T cell repertoires in COVID-19. Study details: PBMCs, B-cell-depleted T cells, or T cells were the source of the cDNA or gDNA that made up the material.

Libraries were prepared by immunoSEQ multiplex PCR; TCRdb keeps only in-frame clonotypes and omits some of them. The table has roughly 82,000 clones, around 80% seen once. This CDR3 comprises 16 residues. Looked up from germline, CDR1 is MNHEY and CDR2 is SVGAGI. Trimming pared 2 bases from V and 2 bases from J, leaving 16 bases between. The rearrangement joins TRBV6-5 to TRBJ2-7, with D unclear. This receptor was taken from a woman aged 60-75 years with acute or convalescent COVID-19. Sequences were obtained from peripheral blood. The CDR3 reads CASSYGTPNTPYEQYF. The CDR3 DNA reads as TGTGCCAGCAGTTACGGTACACCCAATACCCCCTACGAGCAGTACTTC.